This T cell receptor beta chain was identified during a study of shared clonotypes between healthy human individuals. As for the study in general: Contributing individuals were two females and three males aged 18 to 49.

Only one count was recorded for this clone. The antigen is undetermined. V was clipped by 3 bases and J by 7 bases; unmatched bases: 14. This CDR3 comprises 16 residues. Germline V gives CDR1 MNHNS, CDR2 SASEGT. At a deep level, the assay was run. Sequencing used immunoSEQ multiplex PCR; TCRdb keeps in-frame clones, though not all of them. The table lists about 700,000 clones, about 90% of them singletons. CD45RO-negative, CCR7-positively selected cells formed the naive CD8 fraction, excluding terminally differentiated effector memory CD45RA+ cells. General study results and limits: It was only blood that was sampled, and tissue repertoires likely differ.

This receptor was identified in a man aged 25 to 45 in good health. The chain carries TRBV6-1 and TRBJ2-7, with 8 bases fitting TRBD1. Specimen: naive CD8+ T cells sorted from blood. CDR3 DNA: TGTGCCAGCAGTGATTATCACAGGGGGAAGGGGAATGAGCAGTACTTC. Translated, it gives CASSDYHRGKGNEQYF.